This entry features one T cell receptor beta chain sequence. This specimen belongs to a study of cytomegalovirus exposure and HLA in healthy donors. Across the whole study: Genotyping of roughly 400 donors showed that around 85% belonged to the Caucasian-associated ancestry cluster.

13 Jbeta primers and 60 Vbeta primers were used for the PCR. Method: immunoSEQ multiplex PCR; TCRdb's copy keeps in-frame clones and lacks some. The data contain about 69,000 clones, roughly four fifths of them seen just once; the ten biggest clones take up 11%. CDR1 SGHVS and CDR2 FQNEAQ come from the germline V gene. V lost 0 bases and J lost 0, with 9 bases in between. The CDR3 totals 15 residues. The chain joins TRBV7-8 to TRBJ2-7; D is unclear. The sequenced sample was PBMCs. This TCR came from a woman aged 60 to 75 in good health and CMV-seropositive. The CDR3 nucleotides read TGTGCCAGCAGCTTAGCTGGCAGTTCCTCCTACGAGCAGTACTTC. Its translation is CASSLAGSSSYEQYF. Combining the CDR3 with reference TRBV7-8 and TRBJ2-7 gives the whole variable domain GAGVSQSPRYKVAKRGQDVALRCDPISGHVSLFWYQQALGQGPEFLTYFQNEAQLDKSGLPSDRFFAERPEGSVSTLKIQRTQQEDSAVYLCASSLAGSSSYEQYFGPGTRLTVT.